Listed below are T cell receptor beta chains from one sample, sequenced in a study of identifying expanded T cells in peripheral blood. The assay was immunoSEQ multiplex PCR, and TCRdb's table has in-frame clones only and misses some. The table records just over 90,000 clones, about 90% of them present only once. Sequenced input: blood. These receptors were taken from a person aged 18 to 70 in good health. Each CDR3 is given with its conserved first and last residue. A D gene is named only where the DNA matches it firmly. Clone size is shown for a subset of rows, as once, few, many or a class of expanded clone.

cdr3_nt cdr3_aa j_call clone_size d_call v_call
TGTGCCAGCAGTGAACTAGGGGGCGCGGACACCGGGGAGCTGTTTTTT CASSELGGADTGELFF TRBJ2-2 NA TRBD1 TRBV2
TGTGCCAGCAGTCCCAGAGGACAGGCTGGGGCCAACGTCCTGACTTTC CASSPRGQAGANVLTF TRBJ2-6 NA TRBD1 TRBV28
TGTGCCAGCAGTCGCTCGTCGGGATTCTTATCCTACAATGAGCAGTTCTTC CASSRSSGFLSYNEQFF TRBJ2-1 NA NA TRBV28
TGCGCCAGCAGCTTCTCCCCGGAAAACTATGGCTACACCTTC CASSFSPENYGYTF TRBJ1-2 NA NA TRBV5-1
TGTGCCAGCAGTGCGACAGGATTGAACACTGAAGCTTTCTTT CASSATGLNTEAFF TRBJ1-1 NA NA TRBV6-1
TGTGCCAGTAGAACCGGGACAGCCGGCAATCAGCCCCAGCATTTT CASRTGTAGNQPQHF TRBJ1-5 NA TRBD1 TRBV19
TGTGCCAGCGAAGATAGGGAGGGGAAGATTTACACTGAAGCTTTCTTT CASEDREGKIYTEAFF TRBJ1-1 NA NA TRBV25-1
TGTGCCACCAGCAGAGATCGGGTCGGCTCCTACGAGCAGTACTTC CATSRDRVGSYEQYF TRBJ2-7 NA NA TRBV15
TGTGCCAGCAGTTACGGGGGTACTGGGGCCAACGTCCTGACTTTC CASSYGGTGANVLTF TRBJ2-6 NA NA TRBV6-6
TGTGCCTGGAGTGTACAAGGGTGGGGAGGGGACGAGCAGTACTTC CAWSVQGWGGDEQYF TRBJ2-7 NA TRBD2 TRBV30
TGTGCCAGCTCACCAGTCCCAAGCTCCTACAATGAGCAGTTCTTC CASSPVPSSYNEQFF TRBJ2-1 NA NA TRBV18
TGTGCCAGCAGTTTACAGAGCACAGATACGCAGTATTTT CASSLQSTDTQYF TRBJ2-3 once NA TRBV7-2
TGCGCCAGCAGTCAAAGGGGGACAGGGTTTACCTACGAGCAGTACTTC CASSQRGTGFTYEQYF TRBJ2-7 NA TRBD1 TRBV23-1
TGTGCCAGCAGCGTAGGACAGGTTACCTACAATGAGCAGTTCTTC CASSVGQVTYNEQFF TRBJ2-1 NA NA TRBV9
TGTGCCAGCAGCTTATTCAGGGACACTGAAGCTTTCTTT CASSLFRDTEAFF TRBJ1-1 NA NA TRBV7-2
TGTGCCAGCTCACCACCGACAGGGGCGAACACCGGGGAGCTGTTTTTT CASSPPTGANTGELFF TRBJ2-2 NA TRBD1 TRBV18
TGCGCCAGCGCCAACGGGCACCGGCCCTACGAGCAGTACTTC CASANGHRPYEQYF TRBJ2-7 NA NA TRBV5-1
TGCGCCAGCAGCCCTAGCGGGGGGAGGCAGACCCAGTACTTC CASSPSGGRQTQYF TRBJ2-5 NA TRBD2 TRBV4-1
TGTGCCAGCAGTAATGGGACAGGGGGCTACAATGAGCAGTTCTTC CASSNGTGGYNEQFF TRBJ2-1 NA TRBD1 TRBV28
TGTGCCAGCAGCTTCGACCAATCCGATAACTACGAGCAGTACTTC CASSFDQSDNYEQYF TRBJ2-7 NA NA TRBV7-2
TGTGCCTGGAGGAACGAGCGGACAGGGAGCACACCCCTCCACTTT CAWRNERTGSTPLHF TRBJ1-6 NA TRBD1 TRBV30
TGTGCCAGCAGCTTACCACGTACAGGGCAGAACACCGGGGAGCTGTTTTTT CASSLPRTGQNTGELFF TRBJ2-2 NA NA TRBV7-9
TGTGCCAGCAGTTTAAAGGGGGCGGACGAGCAGTACTTC CASSLKGADEQYF TRBJ2-7 NA TRBD1 TRBV28
TGCGCCAGCAGCCAAGCCGGACAGGGGGTCAATGAGCAGTTCTTC CASSQAGQGVNEQFF TRBJ2-1 NA TRBD1 TRBV4-1
TGTGCCAGCAGCCCCCCGCAGGAGCTGTTTTTT CASSPPQELFF TRBJ2-2 NA NA TRBV7-9
TGTGCCAGCAGTTTTCGGACAGGGGATGGCTACACCTTC CASSFRTGDGYTF TRBJ1-2 NA TRBD1 TRBV28
TGTGCCAGCAGCGTAGACCATACCCCCAATCAGCCCCAGCATTTT CASSVDHTPNQPQHF TRBJ1-5 few NA TRBV9
TGTGCCAGCAGCTTATTCTTAGGACAGGGAGACTCCGAGCAGTACTTC CASSLFLGQGDSEQYF TRBJ2-7 medium-sized TRBD1 TRBV7-9
TGTGCCAGTAGCGACAGGCCTTCCTACGAGCAGTACTTC CASSDRPSYEQYF TRBJ2-7 NA NA TRBV19
TGTGCCAGCAGCTGGAGACAGGGAGCTTCACCCCTCCACTTT CASSWRQGASPLHF TRBJ1-6 NA TRBD1 TRBV6-5
TGTGCCAGCTCACCACCTGGGACAGGGGTAATTTCGGATACGCAGTATTTT CASSPPGTGVISDTQYF TRBJ2-3 NA TRBD1 TRBV18
TGTGCCAGCAGTGATGAAATAGGGACAGGGGGGACAGATACGCAGTATTTT CASSDEIGTGGTDTQYF TRBJ2-3 NA TRBD1 TRBV6-1
TGTGCCAGCAGTTCAGGGGCGAGCTCGGGTGAGCAGTTCTTC CASSSGASSGEQFF TRBJ2-1 NA NA TRBV25-1
TGTGCCTGGAGTGTCGAGGGTGCTCGGGTACCCCTCCACTTT CAWSVEGARVPLHF TRBJ1-6 NA NA TRBV30
TGTGCCAGCAGGCCCGGCGCGGGGGGGGCCGCGGCAAAAAAACTGTTTTTT CASRPGAGGAAAKKLFF TRBJ1-4 NA NA TRBV28
TGTGCCAGCAGTTACTCCGAGAATCAGCCCCAGCATTTT CASSYSENQPQHF TRBJ1-5 NA NA TRBV6-5
TGTGCCAGCAGTTACAGGGGGCTGAACACTGAAGCTTTCTTT CASSYRGLNTEAFF TRBJ1-1 NA TRBD1 TRBV2
TGCGCCAGCAGTAGCGGGACGTCAAAAGAGACCCAGTACTTC CASSSGTSKETQYF TRBJ2-5 NA TRBD2 TRBV5-1
TGTGCCAGCAGCTCTCTCCGGGGGGTCGGTGAGCAGTTCTTC CASSSLRGVGEQFF TRBJ2-1 NA TRBD2 TRBV11-2
TGTGCCAGCAGATTGGGACGGTCTGGAAACACCATATATTTT CASRLGRSGNTIYF TRBJ1-3 NA NA TRBV5-6
TGCGCCAGCAGCCAGAGGGGGGAGGCTGAAGCTTTCTTT CASSQRGEAEAFF TRBJ1-1 NA NA TRBV4-3
TGTGCCAGCAGCTTGAAGCGGAACACTGAAGCTTTCTTT CASSLKRNTEAFF TRBJ1-1 NA NA TRBV5-4
TGTGCCATCAGTGAGTCGGGACAGGGCACAGATACGCAGTATTTT CAISESGQGTDTQYF TRBJ2-3 NA TRBD1 TRBV10-3
TGTGCCAGCAGACAGGGAGTCAATCAGCCCCAGCATTTT CASRQGVNQPQHF TRBJ1-5 medium-sized NA TRBV6-6
TGTGCCAGCAGCCCTTATGGGACTAGCGGGAGGGGCACAGATACGCAGTATTTT CASSPYGTSGRGTDTQYF TRBJ2-3 NA TRBD2 TRBV27
TGCGCCAGCAGCAATCAAGTGGACAGGGTCACCGGGGAGCTGTTTTTT CASSNQVDRVTGELFF TRBJ2-2 medium-sized TRBD1 TRBV5-1
TGTGCCAGTAGTATCGGACAGGCAGGGAATTCACCCCTCCACTTT CASSIGQAGNSPLHF TRBJ1-6 NA TRBD1 TRBV19
TGTGCCAGCAGCTTAGGGGACAGGGTGTATCGGGACACTGAAGCTTTCTTT CASSLGDRVYRDTEAFF TRBJ1-1 NA TRBD1 TRBV11-1
TGTGCCAGCAGTGATGTGACAGACTCTGGAAACACCATATATTTT CASSDVTDSGNTIYF TRBJ1-3 NA NA TRBV28
TGTGCCAGCAGTATCGACCTCAGGGGGTCCTACGGCTACACCTTC CASSIDLRGSYGYTF TRBJ1-2 NA TRBD1 TRBV28
TGTGCCATCAAAGAGGGGCTAGCGGATTCTCGGGATACGCAGTATTTT CAIKEGLADSRDTQYF TRBJ2-3 NA TRBD2 TRBV10-3
TGTGCCAGCAGTTTAGACGAGGAAAAACTGTTTTTT CASSLDEEKLFF TRBJ1-4 NA NA TRBV28